The rows below give T cell receptor beta chains drawn from one sample of a study of T cells expressing NK-cell markers. Following a re-call of the 5' RACE reads, TCRdb has one entry per CDR3 protein and lacks DNA. This table holds roughly 380,000 distinct CDR3 sequences. Sequencing used blood T cells: a sorted CD56 or NKG2C T cell subset, CD4+ or CD8+ T cells, or bulk PBMC T cells (not recorded which). Source of these receptors: a man aged 18 to 69 in good health. CDR3s include the opening cysteine and the closing phenylalanine or tryptophan. Fields, in order: V gene, J gene, CDR3 protein.

TRBV5-1,TRBJ2-7,CASSLGLGYSTLEQYF
TRBV28,TRBJ2-1,CASSPQGQGANEQFF
TRBV10-3,TRBJ2-7,CAISGKGTATYEQYF
TRBV9,TRBJ1-1,CASSVGGGLMNTEAFF
TRBV6-1,TRBJ2-7,CASNENWVPSYEQYF
TRBV19,TRBJ2-3,CASSIAGGGTDTQYF
TRBV18,TRBJ2-7,CASSPGAGGGYEQYF
TRBV29-1,TRBJ2-5,CSVVSWAKGGETQYF
TRBV5-1,TRBJ2-2,CASSGGTSGAPTGELFF
TRBV5-1,TRBJ2-1,CASSLSLTGYNEQFF
TRBV4-2,TRBJ2-6,CASSQEGGDGANVLTF
TRBV25-1,TRBJ2-1,CASSHRDSNYNEQFF
TRBV6-2/TRBV6-3,TRBJ2-7,CASSYSGHWTYEQYF
TRBV9,TRBJ2-5,CASSPDSGQETQYF
TRBV10-2,TRBJ1-4,CASGGQSNEKLFF
TRBV7-3,TRBJ2-5,CASSSQVSETQYF
TRBV25-1,TRBJ2-3,CASSEWARGGRETQYF
TRBV5-1,TRBJ2-5,CASSFSPGTKKETQYF
TRBV18,TRBJ1-5,CASSPREGLGNQPQHF
TRBV27,TRBJ2-3,CASSERGPPTDTQYF
TRBV7-9,TRBJ2-7,CASSLAGSVYEQYF
TRBV24-1,TRBJ2-6,CATSGARGANVLTF
TRBV5-1,TRBJ1-1,CASSLSLQGRFMNTEAFF
TRBV20-1,TRBJ2-2,CSAPQTNRGARNTGELFF
TRBV7-9,TRBJ2-5,CASSPEVISGGKETQYF
TRBV5-1,TRBJ2-1,CASSPGQGWHEQFF
TRBV7-6,TRBJ2-5,CASSTTGPQYF
TRBV15,TRBJ2-1,CATSRDPSNDEQFF
TRBV3-1,TRBJ1-2,CASSFLGDNYGYTF
TRBV12-3/TRBV12-4,TRBJ1-6,CASSPTTGSLSPLHF
TRBV5-5,TRBJ2-7,CASSQTWGVGSYEQYF
TRBV5-8,TRBJ1-5,CASSLEGMGNQPQHF
TRBV28,TRBJ2-1,CAAFSRGRSYNEQFF
TRBV7-9,TRBJ1-2,CASSLAPGFYGYTF
TRBV7-9,TRBJ1-2,CAISLGDYGYTF
TRBV5-8,TRBJ2-3,CASSLGPLGNTQYF
TRBV12-3/TRBV12-4,TRBJ2-5,CASSLVASGQETQYF
TRBV7-2,TRBJ2-5,CASRMVGGVQETQYF
TRBV30,TRBJ2-1,CAWSKLYNEQFF
TRBV7-2,TRBJ2-5,CASQGTGQETQYF
TRBV6-2/TRBV6-3,TRBJ2-5,CASRIAGGGETQYF
TRBV5-5,TRBJ1-1,CASSWLGRTEAFF
TRBV9,TRBJ2-5,CPPTWTSAARGRETQYF